This T cell receptor (beta chain) emerged from a study of cytomegalovirus exposure and HLA in healthy donors. In the PCR, 60 Vbeta and 13 Jbeta primers were used. Assay used: immunoSEQ multiplex PCR; TCRdb lists only in-frame clones, some missing. The sample carries around 100,000 clones, 85% recorded once. Points on this clone: The antigen is unknown.

Study-level findings and limits: For TCR beta chains, V- and J-gene trimming was later linked to a missense DCLRE1C variant. An apparent linkage of common viral pathogens to several of the most significant clusters emerged in a later analysis.

CDR1 MNHNS and CDR2 SASEGT come from the germline V gene. V lost 7 bases and J 6 bases, leaving 10 bases between the germline ends. The length of the CDR3 is 13 residues. The origin of this receptor is a man aged 25 to 40 in good health and CMV-seronegative. This chain joins TRBV6-1 and TRBJ1-6; no definite D call. The source material was PBMCs. DNA for the CDR3: TGTGCCAGCACAATATCCAGTAATTCACCCCTCCACTTT. Protein sequence: CASTISSNSPLHF.